This T cell receptor beta chain was captured in a study of T-cell reconstitution after alpha-beta-depleted transplantation in children. Library preparation (for TCRbeta) was performed with unique molecular identifiers. TCRdb ran MiXCR on the PCR reads and lists one entry per CDR3 protein. The sample carries some 200,000 distinct CDR3 sequences, 11% recorded once. V was clipped by 10 bases and J by 6 bases; unmatched bases: 10. This CDR3 comprises 14 residues. The table lists this clonotype with many counts. The chain joins TRBV12-3 or TRBV12-4 to TRBJ2-2, with 8 bases fitting TRBD1. The clonotype comes from a child under three years old with acute myeloid leukemia, due to receive a stem cell transplant. Sequencing used PBMCs, obtained before TCRalphabeta/CD19-depleted stem cell transplant. In DNA, the CDR3 is TGTGCCATCGGACAGGGAAATATCCCCGGGGAGCTGTTTTTT. This gives the protein CAIGQGNIPGELFF.